The present TCR beta chain was sequenced within a study of response to subunit inactivated influenza vaccine. The study, taken as a whole, reports: Only a handful of new T cells, the authors suggested, are recruited with each seasonal influenza vaccination.

Concerning this clonotype itself: Antigen specificity is unknown.

In TCRdb, the RT-PCR reads were re-called with MiXCR into one record per CDR3 protein. The sample lists about 610,000 distinct CDR3 sequences; about 14% were seen once. This CDR3 contains 14 residues. Trimming pared 8 bases from V and 2 bases from J, leaving 16 bases between. CDR1 is SEHNR, CDR2 FQNEAQ, per germline (reference sequence). This receptor was taken from a man aged 45 to 65 who received an inactivated influenza vaccine. The rearrangement uses TRBV7-9 and TRBJ2-7; D gene unclear. Specimen: PBMCs from blood, collected 11 to 12 days after vaccination. The CDR3: CASGRSDPPYEQYF. DNA for the CDR3: TGTGCCAGCGGAAGAAGCGACCCACCCTACGAGCAGTACTTC.